These T cell receptor beta chains were read from a single sample in a study of T cell responses to AZD1222 COVID-19 vaccine. Repertoires were generated with immunoSEQ multiplex PCR, while TCRdb's copy carries only in-frame clones and drops some. The profile shows roughly 85,000 clones, 88% of them singletons. The sample consisted of peripheral blood, taken on day 0 of MenACWY control vaccination. The receptors stem from an adult in good health. The CDR3 runs from the conserved cysteine through the conserved F or W. A D gene is named only where the DNA matches it firmly. Only part of the rows carry a size: once, few, many, or a class if the clone is expanded.

size	D	V	J	DNA	CDR3
NA	NA	TRBV7-3	TRBJ2-1	TGTGCCAGCAGCTTAGGAACAGCCTCTCTATCCTACAATGAGCAGTTCTTC	CASSLGTASLSYNEQFF
NA	NA	TRBV19	TRBJ2-2	TGTGCCAGTAGTATAGGACAAAAAAACACCGGGGAGCTGTTTTTT	CASSIGQKNTGELFF
NA	TRBD2	TRBV7-3	TRBJ2-1	TGTGCCAGCAGCTTAACTAGCGGGACCTCTAGCTCCTACAATGAGCAGTTCTTC	CASSLTSGTSSSYNEQFF
NA	NA	TRBV4-3	TRBJ2-1	TGCGCCAGCAGCCAAGATCTATTGAGTTCCGGTGAGCAGTTCTTC	CASSQDLLSSGEQFF
few	TRBD1	TRBV27	TRBJ2-2	TGTGCCAGCAGTTTACGACAGGGGATCGGGGAGCTGTTTTTT	CASSLRQGIGELFF
NA	NA	TRBV21-1	TRBJ2-7	TGTGCCAGCAGCTCCCAAGCTAGCCAGAGCTCCTACGAGCAGTACTTC	CASSSQASQSSYEQYF
NA	NA	TRBV27	TRBJ1-5	TGTGCCAGCAGGTCAGGGGTTAGCAATCAGCCCCAGCATTTT	CASRSGVSNQPQHF
NA	NA	TRBV14	TRBJ2-2	TGTGCCAGCAGCAAGGATTTAGGGTACACCGGGGAGCTGTTTTTT	CASSKDLGYTGELFF
NA	NA	TRBV5-1	TRBJ1-1	TGCGCCAGCAGCCCCCAGAGCGGGACGGTAGCTTTCTTT	CASSPQSGTVAFF
few	NA	TRBV2	TRBJ1-1	TGTGCCAGCAGCGTTCCTCCACAGGACTATAACACTGAAGCTTTCTTT	CASSVPPQDYNTEAFF
NA	NA	TRBV18	TRBJ1-5	TGTGCCAGCTCACCTACGGATGATCGGCCCCAGCATTTT	CASSPTDDRPQHF
NA	NA	TRBV12-3/TRBV12-4	TRBJ1-1	TGTGCCAGCAGTCCCTCTGTATCCACTGAAGCTTTCTTT	CASSPSVSTEAFF
NA	NA	TRBV5-1	TRBJ1-3	TGCGCCAGCAGCTTGGACCCAGCCTCTGGAAACACCATATATTTT	CASSLDPASGNTIYF
NA	NA	TRBV10-2	TRBJ1-5	TGCGCCAGCAGTGAGAGGGGGGGCGGATACAATCAGCCCCAGCATTTT	CASSERGGGYNQPQHF
NA	NA	TRBV7-3	TRBJ1-6	TGTGCCAGCAGCTTCGGGTCCTATAATTCACCCCTCCACTTT	CASSFGSYNSPLHF
NA	NA	TRBV12-3/TRBV12-4	TRBJ1-1	TGTGCCAGCAGCACGCCCAACAGGGCTGAAGCTTTCTTT	CASSTPNRAEAFF
few	TRBD1	TRBV7-9	TRBJ1-2	TGTGCCACCACAGGGGGATACTATGGCTACACCTTC	CATTGGYYGYTF
NA	NA	TRBV2	TRBJ1-1	TGTGCCAGCAGTGGGGAGGTAAACGACACTGAAGCTTTCTTT	CASSGEVNDTEAFF
NA	NA	TRBV4-1	TRBJ2-1	TGCGCCAGCAGCCAAGTCGGACCTCAGAATGAGCAGTTCTTC	CASSQVGPQNEQFF
NA	TRBD1	TRBV30	TRBJ1-4	TGTGCCTGGAGGCTGACAGGGGGCGGCGAAAAACTGTTTTTT	CAWRLTGGGEKLFF
NA	NA	TRBV7-3	TRBJ1-1	TGTGCCAGCAGCTCCTGGGCCGGGGCTGAAGCTTTCTTT	CASSSWAGAEAFF
NA	NA	TRBV5-1	TRBJ1-2	TGCGCCAGCAGCGAACAGGGTTACACCTATGGCTACACCTTC	CASSEQGYTYGYTF
NA	TRBD1	TRBV9	TRBJ1-2	TGTGCCAGCAGCGTGGACAGGGGACATGGCTACACCTTC	CASSVDRGHGYTF
once	TRBD1	TRBV5-1	TRBJ1-6	TGCGCCAGCAGCGTCGGGACAGCGAGCTCCTATAATTCACCCCTCCACTTT	CASSVGTASSYNSPLHF
NA	TRBD1	TRBV15	TRBJ2-5	TGTGCCACCAGCAGGGGGACAGAGTTAGAAGAGACCCAGTACTTC	CATSRGTELEETQYF